This TCR beta chain comes out of a study of T cells in women clearing cervical HPV infection. For the study at large: Cases' blood sampling followed lesion detection by median roughly 160 days (90 to 200). Findings and limits, study-wide: TRBV6-7 relative abundance averaged 0.11% in cases and under 0.2% in controls. CIN3+ cases had significantly higher TCR richness than controls; evenness did not differ.

A word on this clone: The antigen is undetermined. The sequenced fragment ends 3 residues before the CDR3 boundary, so the rest is inferred from the germline J gene.

The CDR3 sequence is 14 residues long. Trimming cost V 0 bases and J 1 base, with 7 bases left between them. The germline V gene has CDR1 SGHRS and CDR2 YFSETQ. The table came from immunoSEQ multiplex PCR; TCRdb's copy has only in-frame clones and leaves some out. The sample table includes tens of thousands of clones. The sample comprised blood buffy coat. The V and J genes are TRBV5-1 and TRBJ1-1; unclear D gene. This receptor was obtained from a woman between 18 and 75 years old with a cervical HPV16 infection that either progressed to CIN3+ or cleared (not recorded which). The part of the CDR3 DNA that was read is TGCGCCAGCAGCTTGGAGGCAGGGAACACTGAA. Translating gives CASSLEAGNTE. The CDR3, in full, reads CASSLEAGNTEAFF.